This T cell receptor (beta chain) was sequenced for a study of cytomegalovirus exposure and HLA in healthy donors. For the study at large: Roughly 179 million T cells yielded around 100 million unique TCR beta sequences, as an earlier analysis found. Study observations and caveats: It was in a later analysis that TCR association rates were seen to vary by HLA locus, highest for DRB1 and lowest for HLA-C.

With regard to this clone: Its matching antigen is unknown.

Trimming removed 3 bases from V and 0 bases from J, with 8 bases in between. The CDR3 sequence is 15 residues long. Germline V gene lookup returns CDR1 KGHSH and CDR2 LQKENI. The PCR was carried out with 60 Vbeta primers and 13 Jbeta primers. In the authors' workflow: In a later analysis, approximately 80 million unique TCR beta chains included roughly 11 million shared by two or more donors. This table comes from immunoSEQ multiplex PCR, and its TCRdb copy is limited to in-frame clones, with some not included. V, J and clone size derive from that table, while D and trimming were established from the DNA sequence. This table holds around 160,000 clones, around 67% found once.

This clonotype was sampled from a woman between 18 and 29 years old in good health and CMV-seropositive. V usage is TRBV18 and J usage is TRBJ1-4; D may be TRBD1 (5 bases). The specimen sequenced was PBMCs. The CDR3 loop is CASSPDISTNEKLFF. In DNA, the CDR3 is TGTGCCAGCTCACCGGACATCTCAACTAATGAAAAACTGTTTTTT. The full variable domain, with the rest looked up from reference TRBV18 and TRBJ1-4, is NAGVMQNPRHLVRRRGQEARLRCSPMKGHSHVYWYRQLPEEGLKFMVYLQKENIIDESGMPKERFSAEFPKEGPSILRIQQVVRGDSAAYFCASSPDISTNEKLFFGSGTQLSVL.